The T cell receptor beta chain under discussion was sequenced for a study of response to subunit inactivated influenza vaccine. A remark on this clonotype: Its antigen remains unidentified.

TCRdb re-called the RT-PCR reads through MiXCR, storing one row per CDR3 protein. The repertoire has about 700,000 distinct CDR3 sequences, more than 11% of them found once; the top ten carry 6% to 8%. Broader study findings: The authors proposed limited new T cell recruitment per seasonal influenza vaccination.

The germline V and J ends were trimmed by 6 bases and 4 bases, with 18 bases remaining between them. This CDR3 has 14 amino acids. Germline CDR1 DFQATT, CDR2 SNEGSKA (reference sequence). The chain couples TRBV20-1 to TRBJ2-5; no clear D. This receptor was obtained from a man over 45 who received an inactivated influenza vaccine. Here the sequenced sample was PBMCs from blood, taken around 14 days before vaccination. The CDR3 spells CSAAIRSPGETQYF. The CDR3 DNA reads as TGCAGTGCCGCGATAAGGTCCCCGGGAGAGACCCAGTACTTC.